The rows below give T cell receptor beta chains drawn from one sample of a study of cytomegalovirus exposure and HLA in healthy donors. The data were produced by immunoSEQ multiplex PCR, yet TCRdb's version contains in-frame clones alone and is incomplete. The sample contains over 70,000 clones, 60% to 80% of which appear only once. Sequencing was performed on PBMCs. Every receptor here comes from a woman between 50 and 59 years old in good health and CMV-seropositive. Each CDR3 is given with its conserved first and last residue. D genes are given only for firm matches. A row's size may be missing; if present it is once, few, many or a size class.

>NA|NA|TRBJ1-4|TRBV6-1
CASSGRLTPTNEKLFF
TGTGCCAGCAGTGGCCGGCTGACTCCAACTAATGAAAAACTGTTTTTT
>NA|NA|TRBJ2-5|TRBV6-5
CASSYQGGAGKETQYF
TGTGCCAGCAGTTACCAAGGGGGAGCGGGAAAGGAGACCCAGTACTTC
>NA|NA|TRBJ1-6|TRBV5-6
CASSLERGVGTTNSPLHF
TGTGCCAGCAGCTTGGAACGGGGCGTGGGGACAACTAATTCACCCCTCCACTTT
>NA|TRBD1|TRBJ1-6|TRBV5-1
CASSPGQGNSPLHF
TGCGCCAGCAGCCCGGGACAGGGGAATTCACCCCTCCACTTT
>NA|NA|TRBJ1-2|TRBV19
CASSIGQIYGYTF
TGTGCCAGTAGTATTGGGCAGATCTATGGCTACACCTTC
>NA|TRBD1|TRBJ2-5|TRBV5-6
CASSFNRGSQETQYF
TGTGCCAGCAGCTTCAACAGGGGTTCTCAAGAGACCCAGTACTTC
>NA|NA|TRBJ1-1|TRBV6-5
CASSYSSRGYTEAFF
TGTGCCAGCAGTTACTCGAGCAGGGGATACACTGAAGCTTTCTTT
>NA|NA|TRBJ1-5|TRBV6-1
CASSEVLSGARPQHF
TGTGCCAGCAGTGAAGTTTTGAGTGGAGCTCGGCCCCAGCATTTT
>NA|NA|TRBJ1-5|TRBV4-1
CASSQIDGGNQPQHF
TGCGCCAGCAGCCAGATAGACGGGGGAAATCAGCCCCAGCATTTT
>NA|TRBD1|TRBJ1-4|TRBV2
CASRGDSATNEKLFF
TGTGCCAGCAGGGGGGACAGTGCAACTAATGAAAAACTGTTTTTT
>once|NA|TRBJ1-6|TRBV4-2
CASSQWDTSKRSSYNSPLHF
TGTGCCAGCAGCCAATGGGACACTTCCAAAAGGAGCTCCTATAATTCACCCCTCCACTTT
>NA|TRBD1|TRBJ2-1|TRBV14
CASSRNPDRANEQFF
TGTGCCAGCAGCAGAAATCCGGACAGGGCGAATGAGCAGTTCTTC
>NA|NA|TRBJ2-1|TRBV25-1
CASSESEAAPYNEQFF
TGTGCCAGCAGTGAATCGGAGGCTGCTCCCTACAATGAGCAGTTCTTC
>NA|NA|TRBJ2-2|TRBV11-2
CASSRLAGELFF
TGTGCCAGCAGCCGGTTAGCCGGGGAGCTGTTCTTT
>NA|NA|TRBJ2-1|TRBV7-8
CASSPDYDEQFF
TGTGCCAGCAGCCCGGACTACGATGAGCAGTTCTTC
>NA|NA|TRBJ1-1|TRBV9
CASSVAQMNTEAFF
TGTGCCAGCAGCGTAGCTCAGATGAACACTGAAGCTTTCTTT
>NA|NA|TRBJ1-1|TRBV7-7
CASSLKQNTEAFF
TGTGCTAGCAGCTTAAAACAGAACACTGAAGCTTTCTTT
>once|NA|TRBJ1-5|TRBV19
CASCRVGSARNQPQHF
TGTGCCAGTTGTCGAGTGGGCTCTGCGCGTAATCAGCCCCAGCATTTT
>NA|TRBD1|TRBJ1-3|TRBV5-1
CASPNYTGQVSSGNTIYF
TGCGCCAGCCCTAACTATACCGGACAGGTAAGCTCTGGAAACACCATATATTTT
>NA|NA|TRBJ1-1|TRBV4-1
CASSQADRWAEAFF
TGCGCCAGCAGCCAAGCAGACAGGTGGGCTGAAGCTTTCTTT
>NA|NA|TRBJ2-3|TRBV15
CATSRALASDTQYF
TGTGCCACCAGCAGAGCCTTAGCATCAGATACGCAGTATTTT
>NA|NA|TRBJ2-1|TRBV27
CASSPPSLGSYNEQFF
TGTGCCAGCAGTCCCCCTAGCCTAGGCTCCTACAATGAGCAGTTCTTC
>NA|TRBD2|TRBJ2-1|TRBV7-8
CASNPLTSGFYNEQFF
TGTGCCAGCAACCCTTTGACTAGCGGATTCTACAATGAGCAGTTCTTC
>NA|TRBD2|TRBJ2-3|TRBV7-8
CASSPPWEREVPDTQYF
TGTGCCAGCAGCCCCCCGTGGGAGCGGGAGGTGCCAGATACGCAGTATTTT
>NA|NA|TRBJ2-7|TRBV10-1
CASTRRRDSCEQYF
TGCGCCAGCACCAGACGAAGGGACTCCTGCGAGCAGTACTTC
>NA|NA|TRBJ1-1|TRBV27
CASSSMGRVNTEAFF
TGTGCCAGCAGTAGTATGGGGCGCGTGAATACTGAAGCTTTCTTT
>NA|NA|TRBJ1-1|TRBV7-9
CASGRYLNTEAFF
TGTGCCAGCGGCAGGTACTTGAACACTGAAGCTTTCTTT
>few|NA|TRBJ2-1|TRBV7-6
CASSLWERNEQFF
TGTGCCAGCAGCTTATGGGAGAGAAATGAGCAGTTCTTC
>NA|TRBD1|TRBJ1-3|TRBV7-9
CASSTNRGSSGNTIYF
TGTGCCAGCAGCACGAACAGGGGCTCATCTGGAAACACCATATATTTT